These 30 T cell receptor beta chains were all obtained from the same sample, sequenced in a study of blood T cell repertoires in COVID-19. Generated by immunoSEQ multiplex PCR, the TCRdb table keeps only in-frame clones and is missing some. The sample holds some 160,000 clones, approximately 90% seen once. Sequencing used peripheral blood. Receptor source: a young man with COVID-19, enrolled during active disease.

This chain joins TRBV9 and TRBJ2-2, with 12 bases aligning to TRBD2. Looked up from germline, CDR1 is SGDLS and CDR2 is YYNGEE. The V and J ends lost 0 bases and 7 bases, in that order; junction bases with no gene match: 10. This CDR3 is built from 18 residues. CDR3 DNA sequence: TGTGCCAGCAGCGTAGTGCCTAGCGGGAGGGCCAGGAACGGGGAGCTGTTTTTT. Protein sequence: CASSVVPSGRARNGELFF. Full variable domain (rest looked up from reference TRBV9 and TRBJ2-2): DSGVTQTPKHLITATGQRVTLRCSPRSGDLSVYWYQQSLDQGLQFLIQYYNGEERAKGNILERFSAQQFPDLHSELNLSSLELGDSALYFCASSVVPSGRARNGELFFGEGSRLTVL.

The chain is built from TRBV28 and TRBJ1-6; D may be TRBD1 (6 bases). Germline CDR1 MDHEN, CDR2 SYDVKM. This CDR3 contains 16 residues. V lost 7 bases, J lost 6 bases, and 19 bases lay in between. This CDR3 reads CASIQAGGLSNSPLHF. DNA of the CDR3: TGTGCCAGCATCCAGGCGGGGGGCTTGAGTAATTCACCCCTCCACTTT.

This sequence joins TRBV9 and TRBJ2-1, with 8 bases fitting TRBD1. Per germline, CDR1 SGDLS and CDR2 YYNGEE. The CDR3 totals 16 residues. V dropped 0 bases and J dropped 7; count of bases not matched to a gene: 9. The CDR3 sequence is CASSVERTGIMNEQFF. CDR3 bases: TGTGCCAGCAGCGTAGAGAGGACAGGGATTATGAATGAGCAGTTCTTC. Looking up the rest from reference TRBV9 and TRBJ2-1 gives the full variable domain: DSGVTQTPKHLITATGQRVTLRCSPRSGDLSVYWYQQSLDQGLQFLIQYYNGEERAKGNILERFSAQQFPDLHSELNLSSLELGDSALYFCASSVERTGIMNEQFFGPGTRLTVL.

The CDR3, as DNA: TGCGCCAGCAGTTACAGGGGGCCCGGGGAGCTGTTTTTT. This encodes CASSYRGPGELFF. V usage is TRBV5-1 and J usage is TRBJ2-2; 9 positions agree with TRBD1. The CDR3 length is 13 residues. The germline V gene encodes CDR1 SGHRS and CDR2 YFSETQ. Germline trimming cut 5 bases from V and 6 bases from J; bases unmatched to any gene: 2.

The genes are TRBV30 and TRBJ2-5; TRBD2 matches 7 bases. Germline V gene lookup returns CDR1 GTSNPN and CDR2 SVGIG (reference sequence). V dropped 0 bases and J dropped 1; count of bases not matched to a gene: 2. The CDR3 is made up of 14 amino acids. DNA for the CDR3: TGTGCCTGGAGTGTAACTAGCGCCCAAGAGACCCAGTACTTC. Encoded protein: CAWSVTSAQETQYF.

The CDR3 DNA reads as TGTGCCACCAGTGATTCCGACAGGGGGCCGCACACCGGGGAGCTGTTTTTT. Translated, it gives CATSDSDRGPHTGELFF. The V gene is TRBV24-1, the J gene TRBJ2-2, with 10 nucleotides matching TRBD1. The CDR3 length is 17 residues. V lost 2 bases to trimming and J lost 3 bases; unmatched junction nucleotides: 5. The V gene's germline CDR1 is KGHDR and CDR2 SFDVKD.

The gene calls are TRBV18 and TRBJ1-3; TRBD1 aligns across 9 bases. V gave up 3 bases and J gave up 8 bases; unmatched junction bases: 2. This CDR3 has 13 amino acids. Germline V gene sequence: CDR1 KGHSH, CDR2 LQKENI. CDR3 region: CASSPGQGYTIYF. In DNA form, the CDR3 reads TGTGCCAGCTCACCGGGACAGGGTTACACCATATATTTT.

This chain joins TRBV5-1 and TRBJ1-1; D is perhaps TRBD1 (5 bases). V was shortened by 4 bases and J by 6 bases, with 22 bases between the two germline ends. In germline, CDR1 is SGHRS, CDR2 YFSETQ. The CDR3 consists of 16 residues. The CDR3 reads CASSPRQRRNRPEAFF. The CDR3 coding sequence is TGCGCCAGCAGCCCAAGACAGAGGCGCAATAGGCCTGAAGCTTTCTTT.

The chain is built from TRBV7-6 and TRBJ2-7; a weak D match, TRBD2 (6 bases). Trimming cost V 5 bases and J 1 base, with 12 bases left between them. The CDR3 is made up of 14 amino acids. CDR1 and CDR2 (germline): SGHVS, FNYEAQ. The CDR3 here is CASSQGGLSYEQYF. Written as DNA, the CDR3 is TGTGCCAGCAGCCAGGGTGGACTATCCTACGAGCAGTACTTC.

This chain connects TRBV28 to TRBJ1-5; D perhaps matches TRBD1 (6 bases). CDR3 length equals 15 residues. V lost 3 bases and J 2 bases, leaving 11 bases between the germline ends. Germline V gene data show CDR1 as MDHEN and CDR2 as SYDVKM. The DNA of the CDR3 is TGTGCCAGCAGTTTGGGGGCGGCGGGCAATCAGCCCCAGCATTTT. The encoded protein is CASSLGAAGNQPQHF.

The chain carries TRBV15 and TRBJ1-3, with 7 bases aligning to TRBD1. V dropped 6 bases and J dropped 2; count of bases not matched to a gene: 1. There are 13 residues in the CDR3. Germline-derived CDR1 and CDR2 are LNHNV and YYDKDF (reference sequence). The CDR3 sequence: CATRTGTGNTIYF. In DNA form, the CDR3 reads TGTGCCACCAGGACAGGGACTGGAAACACCATATATTTT.

The gene calls are TRBV27 and TRBJ2-1, with 7 nucleotides matching TRBD2. The CDR3 totals 15 residues. V shed 0 bases, J shed 3 bases, and the junction held 2 bases outside the gene matches. Germline V CDR1 and CDR2: MNHEY, SMNVEV (reference sequence). CDR3: CASSLSRGSYNEQFF. In nucleotides, the CDR3 is TGTGCCAGCAGTTTATCCCGCGGGAGCTACAATGAGCAGTTCTTC.

This clone was counted a single time. The chain couples TRBV30 to TRBJ1-6, with 8 bases identical to TRBD1. The J segment lost 10 bases and the V segment lost 3 bases, leaving 11 bases of the junction unmatched. This CDR3 has 15 amino acids. Germline V gene lookup returns CDR1 GTSNPN and CDR2 SVGIG (reference sequence). As DNA, the CDR3 is TGTGCCTGGAGGGATCCCGGGACAGGCAGGTCACCCCTCCACTTT. Translated, it gives CAWRDPGTGRSPLHF.

This chain uses TRBV27 with TRBJ2-7; 11 bases fit TRBD1. Germline loops: CDR1 MNHEY, CDR2 SMNVEV (reference sequence). The CDR3 is made up of 15 amino acids. V lost 3 bases and J lost 3; bases outside the gene matches: 4. In nucleotides, the CDR3 is TGTGCCAGCAGTTTGGCGGGGACAGGGGGCTACGAGCAGTACTTC. Protein sequence: CASSLAGTGGYEQYF.

This clone was detected many times. This chain links TRBV28 with TRBJ1-2; D ambiguous. Per the germline V gene, CDR1 is MDHEN and CDR2 is SYDVKM. The CDR3 sequence is 13 residues long. V was trimmed by 4 bases and J by 6 bases, leaving 12 bases between them. The CDR3 here is CASSSTLDNGYTF. The CDR3, as DNA: TGTGCCAGCAGTTCGACGCTCGACAATGGCTACACCTTC.

The chain employs TRBV4-3 and TRBJ2-7; 9 bases line up with TRBD1. Germline-derived CDR1 and CDR2 are LGHNA and YSLEER. Germline trimming cut 2 bases from V and 3 bases from J; bases unmatched to any gene: 5. CDR3 length equals 15 residues. The DNA of the CDR3 is TGCGCCAGCAGCCAATCGCGGACAGGGGTCTACGAGCAGTACTTC. Amino acids: CASSQSRTGVYEQYF.

The gene calls are TRBV7-2 and TRBJ1-6, with 7 bases fitting TRBD1. V was pared by 3 bases and J by 9 bases, with 8 bases of the junction left unmatched. The CDR3 is 15 residues long. Germline V gene sequence: CDR1 SGHTA, CDR2 FQGNSA. CDR3 amino acids: CASSFRQGLGSPLHF. The CDR3 region has the DNA TGTGCCAGCAGCTTCCGACAGGGCCTAGGTTCACCCCTCCACTTT.

The chain recombines TRBV5-4 with TRBJ2-2; 9 bases fit TRBD1. Germline V gives CDR1 SGHNT, CDR2 YYREEE (reference sequence). The CDR3 is 16 residues long. V was pared by 2 bases and J by 7 bases, with 9 bases of the junction left unmatched. The CDR3 is CASSLRTGAAGGELFF. The DNA of the CDR3 is TGTGCCAGCAGCTTACGGACAGGGGCGGCTGGCGGGGAGCTGTTTTTT.

The V call is TRBV7-6, the J call TRBJ2-2; TRBD2 is a possible D gene (6 bases). There are 16 residues in the CDR3. Trimming removed 2 bases from V and 4 bases from J, with 14 bases in between. Germline CDR1 SGHVS, CDR2 FNYEAQ. CDR3 sequence: CASSLKRMGGTGELFF. The CDR3 coding sequence is TGTGCCAGCAGCTTAAAACGTATGGGAGGCACCGGGGAGCTGTTTTTT. The complete variable domain, with remaining parts taken from reference TRBV7-6 and TRBJ2-2, reads GAGVSQSPRYKVTKRGQDVALRCDPISGHVSLYWYRQALGQGPEFLTYFNYEAQQDKSGLPNDRFSAERPEGSISTLTIQRTEQRDSAMYRCASSLKRMGGTGELFFGEGSRLTVL.

For the CDR3, the DNA is TGTGCCAGCAGTTTAGCGGGAGGTTGGACAGATACGCAGTATTTT. Protein sequence: CASSLAGGWTDTQYF. This rearrangement joins TRBV27 to TRBJ2-3; 8 bases align to TRBD2. Germline assignment: CDR1 MNHEY and CDR2 SMNVEV (reference sequence). J was trimmed by 3 bases and V by 2 bases; bases with no gene match: 4. There are 15 residues in the CDR3.

This chain uses TRBV9 with TRBJ2-2; the D is unclear. The CDR3 runs 15 residues. V was pared by 1 base and J by 1 base, with 8 bases between. The germline CDR1 and CDR2 sequences are SGDLS and YYNGEE. The CDR3 DNA sequence: TGTGCCAGCAGCGTAATCGCAGAGAACACCGGGGAGCTGTTTTTT. Translation: CASSVIAENTGELFF.

This clone was counted a few times. DNA for the CDR3: TGCGCCAGCAGCCAGCCGACTAGCGGATCTGCTGAGCTGTTTTTT. It codes for CASSQPTSGSAELFF. V gene TRBV4-1 combines with J gene TRBJ2-2; TRBD2 agrees at 9 bases. Germline lookup yields CDR1 MGHRA and CDR2 YSYEKL. Unmatched junction bases numbered 10, after V lost 3 bases and J lost 11 bases. The CDR3 has 15 residues.

The rearrangement uses TRBV6-2 or TRBV6-3 and TRBJ2-2, with a weak D call TRBD1 (6 bases). Germline CDR1 is MNHEY and CDR2 is SVGEGT. Trimming left V 6 bases short and J 4 bases short, with 18 bases between. The CDR3 has 16 amino acids. The CDR3 sequence is CASSNSRGGSTGELFF. Here the CDR3 DNA reads TGTGCCAGCAGCAACTCCAGGGGCGGTAGCACCGGGGAGCTGTTTTTT.

The chain recombines TRBV7-9 with TRBJ1-1, with TRBD1 identical over 10 bases. The CDR3 covers 14 residues. J gave up 8 bases and V 4 bases, and 7 bases lay outside the gene matches. Germline lookup yields CDR1 SEHNR and CDR2 FQNEAQ (reference sequence). The CDR3 DNA is TGTGCCAGCAGCTCCACGGGACAGGGGATAGAAGCTTTCTTT. This encodes CASSSTGQGIEAFF.

This chain connects TRBV27 to TRBJ2-1, with 8 bases aligning to TRBD2. Germline V gene data show CDR1 as MNHEY and CDR2 as SMNVEV (reference sequence). V lost 5 bases, J lost 0 bases, and 6 bases stayed unmatched. The CDR3 covers 16 residues. The CDR3, as DNA: TGTGCCAGCAGTCCGAATCGGGGGGGCTCCTACAATGAGCAGTTCTTC. As protein: CASSPNRGGSYNEQFF.

The rearrangement uses TRBV6-2 or TRBV6-3 and TRBJ1-1; the match to TRBD1 covers 7 bases. The CDR3 contains 13 residues. The germline gives CDR1 MNHEY, CDR2 SVGEGT. Germline trimming cut 1 base from V and 6 bases from J; bases unmatched to any gene: 2. The CDR3 DNA reads TGTGCCAGCAGTTACTTCGACAGGGCTGAAGCTTTCTTT. Amino acids: CASSYFDRAEAFF.

This chain joins TRBV29-1 and TRBJ2-7; perhaps TRBD2 as D (6 bases). Germline V CDR1 and CDR2: SQVTM, ANQGSEA. V lost 4 bases and J 7 bases, leaving 14 bases between the germline ends. The CDR3 is 12 residues long. The chain's CDR3 is CSVGGLRGEQYF. CDR3 DNA sequence: TGCAGCGTTGGAGGCCTCCGGGGGGAGCAGTACTTC.

The genes are TRBV7-9 and TRBJ2-1; 7 bases map to TRBD2. With 3 bases clipped from V and 5 bases from J, the junction kept 7 bases outside the gene matches. The CDR3 totals 15 residues. Germline loops: CDR1 SEHNR, CDR2 FQNEAQ (reference sequence). CDR3 bases: TGTGCCAGCAGCTTTGGGGCTAGCGGAGACAATGAGCAGTTCTTC. It codes for CASSFGASGDNEQFF.

CDR3 nucleotides: TGTGCCAGCACCCCCCTAGGTGGGAGGGGAGATACGCAGTATTTT. Translated: CASTPLGGRGDTQYF. The chain has TRBV9 and TRBJ2-3; the match to TRBD2 covers 7 bases. V lost 6 bases to trimming and J lost 5 bases; unmatched junction nucleotides: 12. This CDR3 is 15 amino acids long. Germline V gives CDR1 SGDLS, CDR2 YYNGEE.

The rearrangement links TRBV5-1 to TRBJ1-1; D perhaps matches TRBD1 (6 bases). Trimming left V 4 bases short and J 5 bases short, with 18 bases between. CDR1 is SGHRS and CDR2 is YFSETQ in the germline V gene. The CDR3 runs to 15 residues. The CDR3 DNA is TGCGCCAGCAGCGCAACCACAGGGTGGGGGACTGAAGCTTTCTTT. It encodes CASSATTGWGTEAFF.